The table lists the clone carrying this T cell receptor beta chain with a few counts. The antigen is undetermined. V was cut by 2 bases and J by 3 bases, with 20 bases left in between. Germline assignment: CDR1 LGHNA and CDR2 YSLEER. This CDR3 comprises 18 residues. The sample originates from a study of T-cell memory formation after mild COVID-19. For the study at large: TCR clusters largely stayed donor specific. Study results and caveats: Mainly CM and EM harbored the contracting CD4+ clones; mainly EMRA harbored the CD8+ ones. The authors did not confirm SARS-CoV-2 specificity of second-wave clones peaking day 37.

TCRdb re-called the 5' RACE reads through MiXCR, storing one row per CDR3 protein. This table holds 350,000 to 500,000 distinct CDR3 sequences, roughly 18% found once. The origin of this receptor is a young man who had mild COVID-19 (a few samples of this study predate the infection). Cell type and time point are not known. The sequencing input was PBMCs or a T cell subset sorted from them (not recorded which). This chain joins TRBV4-3 and TRBJ1-3, with D perhaps TRBD1 (5 bases). The CDR3 loop is CASSQYWLGVRNGNTIYF. For the CDR3, the DNA is TGCGCCAGCAGCCAATACTGGCTGGGGGTAAGAAATGGAAACACCATATATTTT.